This passage covers 7 T cell receptor beta chains from one sample sequenced in a study of cytomegalovirus exposure and HLA in healthy donors. Profiling relied on immunoSEQ multiplex PCR, and the TCRdb table lists in-frame clones only, not all of them. Seen here are approximately 59,000 clones, 80% to 95% observed once, and the top ten hold roughly 5.2%. The sequenced material came from PBMCs. These receptors originate from a young man in good health and CMV-seropositive.

The V call is TRBV7-9, the J call TRBJ2-5; TRBD2 matches 8 bases. V was clipped by 5 bases and J by 5 bases; unmatched bases: 10. Germline CDR1 SEHNR, CDR2 FQNEAQ (reference sequence). The CDR3 totals 15 residues. The CDR3 nucleotides read TGTGCCAGCAGCCCGGGAGGTAGCGGGATGGAGACCCAGTACTTC. Protein product: CASSPGGSGMETQYF.

V usage is TRBV28 and J usage is TRBJ2-7; a possible D gene is TRBD1 (5 bases). V was shortened by 5 bases and J by 0 bases, with 8 bases between the two germline ends. CDR1 is MDHEN, CDR2 SYDVKM, per germline. CDR3 size: 13 residues. CDR3 nucleotides: TGTGCCAGCAGTCTGGGGCCCTCCTACGAGCAGTACTTC. This sequence encodes CASSLGPSYEQYF.

This chain joins TRBV7-9 and TRBJ2-5, with D possibly being TRBD1 (6 bases). In germline, CDR1 is SEHNR, CDR2 FQNEAQ (reference sequence). Trimming left V 2 bases short and J 2 bases short, with 9 bases between. The length of the CDR3 is 14 residues. In nucleotides, the CDR3 is TGTGCCAGCAGCTTAAGTACAGGGCAAGAGACCCAGTACTTC. As protein: CASSLSTGQETQYF.

The CDR3 bases are TGCGCCAGCAGCCCTGATAGAGTTGTCCGTCTCTACGAGCAGTACTTC. This translates into CASSPDRVVRLYEQYF. J is TRBJ2-7 and V is TRBV5-1; D is unclear. V lost 4 bases, J lost 3 bases, and 20 bases lay in between. The CDR3 is 16 residues long. From germline, CDR1 is SGHRS and CDR2 YFSETQ.

The V gene is TRBV30, the J gene TRBJ2-7, with D uncertain. The CDR3 is 13 residues long. V was shortened by 2 bases and J by 5 bases, with 13 bases between the two germline ends. The germline V gene has CDR1 GTSNPN and CDR2 SVGIG (reference sequence). CDR3 DNA sequence: TGTGCCTGGAGTAGAAGCTCCGCCGACGAGCAGTACTTC. Amino acids: CAWSRSSADEQYF.

V usage is TRBV4-1 and J usage is TRBJ2-3; D possibly corresponds to TRBD1 (5 bases). CDR1 MGHRA and CDR2 YSYEKL come from the germline V gene. V shed 0 bases and J shed 4 bases, with 20 bases lying between them. There are 18 residues in the CDR3. The CDR3 is CASSQEPASRGWADTQYF. The DNA for the CDR3 is TGCGCCAGCAGCCAAGAACCAGCATCAAGGGGCTGGGCAGATACGCAGTATTTT.

The chain joins TRBV18 to TRBJ2-2, with TRBD2 identical over 8 bases. Germline lookup yields CDR1 KGHSH and CDR2 LQKENI. There are 17 residues in the CDR3. Trimming removed 2 bases from V and 1 base from J; junction bases left unmatched: 6. CDR3 nucleotide sequence: TGTGCCAGCTCACCAGGGATAGCGGGGTTGAACACCGGGGAGCTGTTTTTT. This gives the protein CASSPGIAGLNTGELFF.